This T cell receptor (delta chain) came from a study of gamma-delta chains in newborns, infants, children. About the study: Microbial exposure reportedly drives polyclonal innate γδ T cell expansion after birth.

Germline V gives CDR1 GEAIGNYY, CDR2 EKD. The CDR3 sequence is 23 residues long. With regard to this clone: This could be a read error, since a much larger clone is one nucleotide away. This specimen includes other DNA sequences encoding the same CDR3.

TCRdb re-called the reads with CATT. The repertoire holds around 6,000 delta-chain clones, with more than 14% as singletons. The source material was blood, sampled at baseline. The sequence came from a child who was a newborn, infant or young child, either healthy, febrile or measles-vaccinated (not recorded which). The V and J genes are TRDV2 and TRDJ1; 8 positions match TRDD3. In DNA form, the CDR3 reads TGTGCCTGTGAGGGTATGGCGATGACGCGTACTGGGGGCCCTGGGAGGCACACTGATAAACTCATCTTT. Amino acid sequence: CACEGMAMTRTGGPGRHTDKLIF.